This T cell receptor (beta chain) was captured by sequencing in a study of cytomegalovirus exposure and HLA in healthy donors. Whole-study results and caveats: Within an earlier analysis, most TCR beta V segments proved productive either about 87% or about 30% of the time.

Every donor was a healthy person donating bone marrow. The PCR contained 60 Vbeta and 13 Jbeta primers. Profiled with immunoSEQ multiplex PCR; TCRdb holds only in-frame clones, not every one. The sample yields some 130,000 clones, 77% seen once. The germline V gene has CDR1 SEHNR and CDR2 FQNEAQ (reference sequence). V trimming: 1 base; J trimming: 2 bases; junction bases outside the gene matches: 2. The CDR3 runs 16 residues. This clone was observed a single time. Antigen unknown. The sequencing sample was made of PBMCs. This receptor was identified in a male donor in good health and CMV-seropositive. V is TRBV7-9 and J is TRBJ1-3; TRBD1 aligns across 10 bases. CDR3 protein: CASSLGQGAPGNTIYF. CDR3 nucleotide sequence: TGTGCCAGCAGCTTAGGACAGGGGGCGCCTGGAAACACCATATATTTT.